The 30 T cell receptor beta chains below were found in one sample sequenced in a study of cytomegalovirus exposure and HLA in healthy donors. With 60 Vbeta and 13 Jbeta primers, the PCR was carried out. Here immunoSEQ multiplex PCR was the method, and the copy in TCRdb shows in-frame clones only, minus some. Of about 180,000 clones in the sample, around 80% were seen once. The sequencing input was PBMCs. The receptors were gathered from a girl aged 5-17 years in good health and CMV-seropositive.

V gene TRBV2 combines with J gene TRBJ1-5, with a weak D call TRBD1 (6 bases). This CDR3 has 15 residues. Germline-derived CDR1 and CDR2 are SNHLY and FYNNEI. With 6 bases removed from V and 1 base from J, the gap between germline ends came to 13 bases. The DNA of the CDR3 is TGTGCCAGCAGGGACCGGGACACCAGCAATCAGCCCCAGCATTTT. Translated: CASRDRDTSNQPQHF. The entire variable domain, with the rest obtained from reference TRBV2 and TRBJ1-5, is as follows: EPEVTQTPSHQVTQMGQEVILRCVPISNHLYFYWYRQILGQKVEFLVSFYNNEISEKSEIFDDQFSVERPDGSNFTLKIRSTKLEDSAMYFCASRDRDTSNQPQHFGDGTRLSIL.

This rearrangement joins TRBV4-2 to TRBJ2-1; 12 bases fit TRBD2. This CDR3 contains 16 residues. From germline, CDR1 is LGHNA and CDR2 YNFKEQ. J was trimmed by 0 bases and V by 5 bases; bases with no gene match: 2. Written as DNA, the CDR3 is TGTGCCAGCAGCACGACTAGCGGGGGCTCCTACAATGAGCAGTTCTTC. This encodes CASSTTSGGSYNEQFF.

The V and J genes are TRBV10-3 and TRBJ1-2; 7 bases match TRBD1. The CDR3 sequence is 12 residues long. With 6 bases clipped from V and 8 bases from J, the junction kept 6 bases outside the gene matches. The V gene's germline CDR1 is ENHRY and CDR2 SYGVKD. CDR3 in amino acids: CAISTGVWGYTF. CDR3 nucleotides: TGTGCCATCAGCACAGGGGTTTGGGGCTACACCTTC.

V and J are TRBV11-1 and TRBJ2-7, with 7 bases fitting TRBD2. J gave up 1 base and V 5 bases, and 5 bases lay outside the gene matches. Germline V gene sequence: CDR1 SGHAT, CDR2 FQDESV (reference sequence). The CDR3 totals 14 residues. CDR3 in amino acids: CASSPTSVSYEQYF. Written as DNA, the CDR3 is TGTGCCAGCAGCCCAACTAGCGTTTCCTACGAGCAGTACTTC.

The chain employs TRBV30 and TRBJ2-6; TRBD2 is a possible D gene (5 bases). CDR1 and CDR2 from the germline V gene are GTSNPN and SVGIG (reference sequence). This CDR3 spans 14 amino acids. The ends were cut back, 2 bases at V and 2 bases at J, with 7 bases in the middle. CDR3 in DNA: TGTGCCTGGAGTTGGGGAGCTGGGGCCAACGTCCTGACTTTC. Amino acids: CAWSWGAGANVLTF. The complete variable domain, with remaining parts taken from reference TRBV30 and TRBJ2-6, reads SQTIHQWPATLVQPVGSPLSLECTVEGTSNPNLYWYRQAAGRGLQLLFYSVGIGQISSEVPQNLSASRPQDRQFILSSKKLLLSDSGFYLCAWSWGAGANVLTFGAGSRLTVL.

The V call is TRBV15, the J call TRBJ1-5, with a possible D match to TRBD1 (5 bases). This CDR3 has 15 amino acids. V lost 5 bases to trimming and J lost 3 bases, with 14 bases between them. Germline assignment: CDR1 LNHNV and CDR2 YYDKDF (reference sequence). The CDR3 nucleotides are TGTGCCACCAGCGAATGGGGCGAAGCCAATCAGCCCCAGCATTTT. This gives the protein CATSEWGEANQPQHF.

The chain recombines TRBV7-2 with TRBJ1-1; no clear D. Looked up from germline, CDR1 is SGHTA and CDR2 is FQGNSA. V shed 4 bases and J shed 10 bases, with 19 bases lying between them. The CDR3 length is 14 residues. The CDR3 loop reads CASSSLRGSGRAFF. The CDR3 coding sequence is TGTGCCAGCAGCTCACTAAGAGGTTCGGGAAGAGCTTTCTTT.

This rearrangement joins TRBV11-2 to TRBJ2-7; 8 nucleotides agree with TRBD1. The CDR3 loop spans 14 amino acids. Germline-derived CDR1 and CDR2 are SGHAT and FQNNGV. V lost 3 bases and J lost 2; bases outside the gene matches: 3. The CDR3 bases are TGTGCCAGCAGCTTGACAGGGGAGCCCTACGAGCAGTACTTC. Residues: CASSLTGEPYEQYF. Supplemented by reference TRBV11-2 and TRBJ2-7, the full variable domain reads EAGVAQSPRYKIIEKRQSVAFWCNPISGHATLYWYQQILGQGPKLLIQFQNNGVVDDSQLPKDRFSAERLKGVDSTLKIQPAKLEDSAVYLCASSLTGEPYEQYFGPGTRLTVT.

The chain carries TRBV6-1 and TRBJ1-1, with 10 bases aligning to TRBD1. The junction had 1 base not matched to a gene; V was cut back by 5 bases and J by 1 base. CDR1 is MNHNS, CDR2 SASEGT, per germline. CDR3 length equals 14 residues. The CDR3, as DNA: TGTGCCAGCAGTCGACAGGGGGCGAACACTGAAGCTTTCTTT. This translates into CASSRQGANTEAFF.

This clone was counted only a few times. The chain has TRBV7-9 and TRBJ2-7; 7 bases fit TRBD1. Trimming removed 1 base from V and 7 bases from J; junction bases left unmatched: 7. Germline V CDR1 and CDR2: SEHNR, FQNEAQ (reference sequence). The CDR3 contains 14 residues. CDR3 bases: TGTGCCAGCAGCTTAGGGAAAACAGGGGAAGAGCAGTACTTC. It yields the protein CASSLGKTGEEQYF.

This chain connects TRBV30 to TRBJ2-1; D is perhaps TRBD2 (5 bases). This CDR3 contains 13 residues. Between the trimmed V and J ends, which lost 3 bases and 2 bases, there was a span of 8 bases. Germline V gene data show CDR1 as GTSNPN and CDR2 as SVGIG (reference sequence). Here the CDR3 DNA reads TGTGCCTGGAGCAGCGGCCCCTACAATGAGCAGTTCTTC. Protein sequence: CAWSSGPYNEQFF.

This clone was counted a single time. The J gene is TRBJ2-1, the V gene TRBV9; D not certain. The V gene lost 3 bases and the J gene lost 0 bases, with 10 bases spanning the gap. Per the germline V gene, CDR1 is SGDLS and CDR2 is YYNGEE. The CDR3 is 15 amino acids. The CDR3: CASSEGGSSYNEQFF. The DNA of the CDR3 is TGTGCCAGCAGCGAAGGCGGTAGCTCCTACAATGAGCAGTTCTTC.

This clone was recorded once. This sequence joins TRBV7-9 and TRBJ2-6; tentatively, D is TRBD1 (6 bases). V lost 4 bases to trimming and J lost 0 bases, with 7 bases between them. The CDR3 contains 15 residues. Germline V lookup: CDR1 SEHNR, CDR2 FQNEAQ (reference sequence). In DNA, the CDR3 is TGTGCCAGCAGCTGGGACATCTCTGGGGCCAACGTCCTGACTTTC. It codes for CASSWDISGANVLTF. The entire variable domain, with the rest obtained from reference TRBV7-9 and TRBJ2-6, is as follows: DTGVSQNPRHKITKRGQNVTFRCDPISEHNRLYWYRQTLGQGPEFLTYFQNEAQLEKSRLLSDRFSAERPKGSFSTLEIQRTEQGDSAMYLCASSWDISGANVLTFGAGSRLTVL.

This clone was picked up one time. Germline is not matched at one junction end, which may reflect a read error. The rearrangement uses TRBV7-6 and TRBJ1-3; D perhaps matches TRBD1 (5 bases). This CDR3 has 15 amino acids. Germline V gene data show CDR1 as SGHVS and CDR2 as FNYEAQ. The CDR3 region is CASSLKTDFGSTIYF. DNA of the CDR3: TGTGCCAGCAGCCTAAAGACAGATTTTGGAAGCACCATATATTTT.

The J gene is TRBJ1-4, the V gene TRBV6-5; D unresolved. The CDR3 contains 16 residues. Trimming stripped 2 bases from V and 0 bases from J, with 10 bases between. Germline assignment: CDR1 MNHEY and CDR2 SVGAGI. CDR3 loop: CASSYSEAPTNEKLFF. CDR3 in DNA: TGTGCCAGCAGTTACAGTGAGGCACCAACTAATGAAAAACTGTTTTTT.

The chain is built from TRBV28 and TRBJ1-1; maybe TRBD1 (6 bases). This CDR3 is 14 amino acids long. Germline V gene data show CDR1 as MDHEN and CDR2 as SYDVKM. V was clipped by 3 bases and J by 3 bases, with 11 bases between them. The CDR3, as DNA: TGTGCCAGCAGTTTCTGGGGGCCGGACACTGAAGCTTTCTTT. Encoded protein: CASSFWGPDTEAFF.

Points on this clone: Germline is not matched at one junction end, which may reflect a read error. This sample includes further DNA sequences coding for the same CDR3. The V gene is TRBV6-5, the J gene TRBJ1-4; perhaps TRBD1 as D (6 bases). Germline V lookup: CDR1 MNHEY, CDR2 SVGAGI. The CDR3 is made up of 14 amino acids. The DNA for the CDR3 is TGTGCTAGCAGGCTACAGGGCCGTAATGAAAAACTGTTTTTT. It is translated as CASRLQGRNEKLFF.

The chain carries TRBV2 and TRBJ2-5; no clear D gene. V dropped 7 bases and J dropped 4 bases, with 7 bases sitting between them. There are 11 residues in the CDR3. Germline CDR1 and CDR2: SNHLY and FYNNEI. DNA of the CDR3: TGTGCCAGCAAGATCGGAGAGACCCAGTACTTC. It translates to CASKIGETQYF.

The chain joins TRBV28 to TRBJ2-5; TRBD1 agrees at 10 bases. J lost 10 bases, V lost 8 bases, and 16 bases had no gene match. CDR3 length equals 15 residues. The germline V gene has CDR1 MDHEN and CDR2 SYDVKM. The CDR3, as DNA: TGTGCCAGCCAAAGGGGGGACAGGGGTCTTCTGGTCCAGTACTTC. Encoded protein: CASQRGDRGLLVQYF.

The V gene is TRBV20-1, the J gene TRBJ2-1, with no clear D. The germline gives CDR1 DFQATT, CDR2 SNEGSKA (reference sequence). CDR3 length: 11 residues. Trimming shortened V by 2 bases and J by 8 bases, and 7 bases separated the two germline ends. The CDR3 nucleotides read TGCAGTGCTAGATCTTTGTATGAGCAGTTCTTC. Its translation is CSARSLYEQFF.

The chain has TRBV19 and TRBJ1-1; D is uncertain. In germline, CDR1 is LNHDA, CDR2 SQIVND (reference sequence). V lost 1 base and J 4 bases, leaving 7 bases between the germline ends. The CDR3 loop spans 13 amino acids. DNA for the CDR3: TGTGCCAGTAGTATAGGTTTCTTCACTGAAGCTTTCTTT. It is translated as CASSIGFFTEAFF.

CDR3 in amino acids: CASSSPDRVGGYTF. The CDR3 DNA is TGTGCCAGCAGTTCTCCCGACAGGGTGGGTGGCTACACCTTC. V is TRBV27 and J is TRBJ1-2; 7 bases agree with TRBD1. J lost 7 bases, V lost 4 bases, and 9 bases had no gene match. The CDR3 totals 14 residues. Germline V CDR1 and CDR2: MNHEY, SMNVEV (reference sequence).

The CDR3 spells CASRLGTSVYQETQYF. CDR3 sequence (DNA): TGTGCCAGCAGGTTGGGGACTAGCGTTTATCAAGAGACCCAGTACTTC. The chain has TRBV28 and TRBJ2-5; TRBD2 matches at 10 bases. CDR1 and CDR2 (germline): MDHEN, SYDVKM. Unmatched junction bases numbered 9, after V lost 6 bases and J lost 2 bases. The length of the CDR3 is 16 residues.

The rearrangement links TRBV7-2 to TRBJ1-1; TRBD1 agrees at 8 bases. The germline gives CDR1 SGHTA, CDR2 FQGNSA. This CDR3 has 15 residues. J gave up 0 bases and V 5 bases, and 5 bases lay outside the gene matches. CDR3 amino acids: CASSRQGSMNTEAFF. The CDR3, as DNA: TGTGCCAGCAGCCGACAGGGGTCTATGAACACTGAAGCTTTCTTT.

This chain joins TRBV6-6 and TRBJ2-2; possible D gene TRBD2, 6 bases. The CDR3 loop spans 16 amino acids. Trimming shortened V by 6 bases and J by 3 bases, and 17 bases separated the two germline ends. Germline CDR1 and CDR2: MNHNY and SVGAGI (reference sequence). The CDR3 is CASRYPGTGDTGELFF. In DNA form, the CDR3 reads TGTGCCAGCAGATACCCGGGGACTGGCGACACCGGGGAGCTGTTTTTT.

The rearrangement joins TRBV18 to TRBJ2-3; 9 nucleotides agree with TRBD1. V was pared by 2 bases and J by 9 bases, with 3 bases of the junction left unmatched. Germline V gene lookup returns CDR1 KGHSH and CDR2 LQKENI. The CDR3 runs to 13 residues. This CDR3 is CASSPEGQGTQYF. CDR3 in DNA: TGTGCCAGCTCACCAGAGGGACAGGGCACGCAGTATTTT.

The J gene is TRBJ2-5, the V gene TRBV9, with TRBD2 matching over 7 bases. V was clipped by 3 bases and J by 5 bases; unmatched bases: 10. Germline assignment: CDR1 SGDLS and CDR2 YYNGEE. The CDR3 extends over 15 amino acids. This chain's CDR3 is CASSERDRPPETQYF. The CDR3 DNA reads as TGTGCCAGCAGCGAGCGGGACCGGCCCCCTGAGACCCAGTACTTC.

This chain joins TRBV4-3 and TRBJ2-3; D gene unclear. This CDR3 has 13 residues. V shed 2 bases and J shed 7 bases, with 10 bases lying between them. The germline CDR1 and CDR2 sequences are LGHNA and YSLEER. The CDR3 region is CASSQQPSNTQYF. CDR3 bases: TGCGCCAGCAGCCAACAACCTTCTAATACGCAGTATTTT.

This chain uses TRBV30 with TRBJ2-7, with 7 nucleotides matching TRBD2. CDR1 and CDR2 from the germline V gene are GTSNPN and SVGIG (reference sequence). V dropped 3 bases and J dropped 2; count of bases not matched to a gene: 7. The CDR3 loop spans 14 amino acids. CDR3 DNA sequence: TGTGCCTGGAGGGCTAGCGGTGAGGCCTACGAGCAGTACTTC. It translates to CAWRASGEAYEQYF.

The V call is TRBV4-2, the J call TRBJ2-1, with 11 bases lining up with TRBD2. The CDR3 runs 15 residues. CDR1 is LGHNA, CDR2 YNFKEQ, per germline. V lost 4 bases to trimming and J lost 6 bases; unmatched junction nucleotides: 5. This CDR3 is CASSLGTSGTNEQFF. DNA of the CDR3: TGTGCCAGCAGCCTTGGGACTAGCGGAACCAATGAGCAGTTCTTC.